These 24 T cell receptor beta chains share one sample of origin, sequenced in a study of intratumoral heterogeneity in liver cancer. Repertoires were generated with immunoSEQ multiplex PCR, while TCRdb's copy carries only in-frame clones and drops some. This table has just over 20,000 clones, around 78% appearing once. The sequenced sample was tumor-adjacent normal tissue, obtained before any cancer treatment. These receptors came from a woman between 65 and 79 years old with hepatocellular carcinoma.

V gene TRBV12-3 or TRBV12-4 combines with J gene TRBJ1-2, with D possibly matching TRBD1 (5 bases). There are 13 residues in the CDR3. Between the trimmed V and J ends, which lost 2 bases and 7 bases, there was a span of 11 bases. DNA for the CDR3: TGTGCCAGCAGTTTAAATCCGGGGGTTGGCTACACCTTC. Its protein product is CASSLNPGVGYTF.

The chain is built from TRBV19 and TRBJ2-3; D tentatively reads TRBD1 or TRBD2 (5 bases each). The CDR3 length is 15 residues. Looked up from germline, CDR1 is LNHDA and CDR2 is SQIVND (reference sequence). V was pared by 4 bases and J by 3 bases, with 14 bases between. Here the CDR3 DNA reads TGTGCCAGTAGTACTCGGGACGTACCTACAGATACGCAGTATTTT. Amino acid sequence: CASSTRDVPTDTQYF. The whole variable domain, filled in from reference TRBV19 and TRBJ2-3, reads DGGITQSPKYLFRKEGQNVTLSCEQNLNHDAMYWYRQDPGQGLRLIYYSQIVNDFQKGDIAEGYSVSREKKESFPLTVTSAQKNPTAFYLCASSTRDVPTDTQYFGPGTRLTVL.

This chain connects TRBV3-1 (or the pseudogene TRBV3-2) to TRBJ1-5; tentatively, D is TRBD1 (5 bases). Per germline, CDR1 LGHDT and CDR2 YNNKEL (reference sequence). The CDR3 sequence is 15 residues long. Trimming took 1 base from V and 6 from J, leaving 13 bases between them. The CDR3 region has the DNA TGTGCCAGCAGCCAAGGCGAGACAGAAGGTCAGCCCCAGCATTTT. Its translation: CASSQGETEGQPQHF.

This clone has only a few counts. The rearrangement links TRBV12-5 to TRBJ2-2, with D perhaps TRBD2 (7 bases). Trimming took 2 bases from V and 7 from J, leaving 11 bases between them. This CDR3 spans 14 amino acids. Looked up from germline, CDR1 is LGHNT and CDR2 is FRNRAP. This CDR3 reads CASGLREGDGELFF. Here the CDR3 DNA reads TGTGCTAGTGGTTTGAGGGAGGGGGACGGGGAGCTGTTTTTT.

This sequence joins TRBV20-1 and TRBJ2-5; no firm D call. The germline V gene encodes CDR1 DFQATT and CDR2 SNEGSKA (reference sequence). Trimming stripped 3 bases from V and 5 bases from J, with 13 bases between. CDR3 length: 13 amino acids. CDR3 sequence: CSASRAGLETQYF. The CDR3 DNA follows: TGCAGTGCTAGTCGCGCCGGGTTGGAGACCCAGTACTTC.

This clone is labeled as medium-sized (0.01 to 0.1%). This chain uses TRBV4-2 with TRBJ2-1, with 14 bases identical to TRBD2. CDR1 and CDR2 (germline): LGHNA, YNFKEQ. V shed 0 bases and J 15 bases; nucleotides not matched to a gene: 4. The CDR3 totals 14 residues. CDR3 protein: CASSQDSTSGRVFF. The CDR3 nucleotides read TGTGCCAGCAGCCAAGATTCGACTAGCGGGAGGGTGTTCTTC.

The chain recombines TRBV25-1 with TRBJ2-1; D is unresolved. V was clipped by 3 bases and J by 4 bases, with 10 bases between them. The CDR3 runs 14 residues. Per the germline V gene, CDR1 is MGHDK and CDR2 is SYGVNS. The CDR3 loop reads CASSEPGVYNEQFF. In DNA, the CDR3 is TGTGCCAGCAGTGAGCCCGGCGTGTACAATGAGCAGTTCTTC.

The rearrangement uses TRBV21-1 and TRBJ2-2. TRBV21-1 is a known pseudogene. This CDR3 spans 16 amino acids. The CDR3 DNA reads TGTGCCAGCAGCAAAGATAGGCCCTTGAACACCGGGGAGCTGTTTTTT. The encoded protein is CASSKDRPLNTGELFF.

This clone was seen more than once but under ten times. Other DNA sequences in the same sample also yield this CDR3. This chain links TRBV19 with TRBJ1-5; possibly TRBD1 for D (5 bases). V lost 3 bases and J 4 bases, leaving 10 bases between the germline ends. CDR1 and CDR2 from the germline V gene are LNHDA and SQIVND (reference sequence). The CDR3 loop spans 14 amino acids. CDR3 nucleotides: TGTGCCAGTAGTATTCAGGGCGGGAATCAGCCCCAGCATTTT. Its translation is CASSIQGGNQPQHF.

The J gene is TRBJ1-6, the V gene TRBV28; 8 bases map to TRBD1. V lost 3 bases to trimming and J lost 5 bases; unmatched junction nucleotides: 18. The CDR3 length is 20 residues. CDR1 MDHEN and CDR2 SYDVKM come from the germline V gene. Here the CDR3 reads CASSFTFPGQVSGNNSPLHF. In DNA, the CDR3 is TGTGCCAGCAGTTTCACCTTTCCGGGACAGGTCTCCGGGAATAATTCACCCCTCCACTTT.

About this clone itself: The same CDR3 can be traced to other DNA sequences in this sample. V is TRBV5-1 and J is TRBJ2-2; D uncertain. The germline CDR1 and CDR2 sequences are SGHRS and YFSETQ. Trimming cost V 5 bases and J 1 base, with 6 bases left between them. This CDR3 is 13 amino acids long. The CDR3 reads CASSWGNTGELFF. The CDR3 nucleotides read TGCGCCAGCAGTTGGGGGAACACCGGGGAGCTGTTTTTT.

The V and J genes are TRBV10-3 and TRBJ2-3, with 7 bases lining up with TRBD1. This CDR3 is built from 13 residues. Germline CDR1 is ENHRY and CDR2 is SYGVKD. V lost 10 bases to trimming and J lost 5 bases; unmatched junction nucleotides: 9. The CDR3 DNA follows: TGTGCCACTACCGGGACAGAAAGAGATACGCAGTATTTT. It is translated as CATTGTERDTQYF.

This clone was counted between two and nine times. The rearrangement links TRBV28 to TRBJ2-7; TRBD1 matches at 9 bases. The germline V gene has CDR1 MDHEN and CDR2 SYDVKM. This CDR3 spans 15 amino acids. Losses at the gene ends were 6 bases for V and 3 bases for J; bases not matched to a gene: 9. In DNA, the CDR3 is TGTGCCAGCAGCCCAATAACAGGGGGCAACTACGAGCAGTACTTC. As protein: CASSPITGGNYEQYF.

The DNA for the CDR3 is TGCAGTGCTAGAGTTAACCAAGGGCAGTTCTTC. As protein: CSARVNQGQFF. The rearrangement links TRBV20-1 to TRBJ2-1, with no clear D. Looked up from germline, CDR1 is DFQATT and CDR2 is SNEGSKA (reference sequence). The CDR3 has 11 residues. Trimming removed 1 base from V and 12 bases from J, with 10 bases in between.

With regard to this clone: One end of the junction does not line up with germline, which may come from a read error. V gene TRBV2 combines with J gene TRBJ1-4; TRBD1 agrees at 7 bases. This CDR3 comprises 11 residues. Per the germline V gene, CDR1 is SNHLY and CDR2 is FYNNEI. This CDR3 is CASSAGGTELF. CDR3 DNA: TGTGCCAGCAGTGCTGGTGGGACAGAGCTCTTT. Supplemented by reference TRBV2 and TRBJ1-4, the full variable domain reads EPEVTQTPSHQVTQMGQEVILRCVPISNHLYFYWYRQILGQKVEFLVSFYNNEISEKSEIFDDQFSVERPDGSNFTLKIRSTKLEDSAMYFCASSAGGTELFGSGTQLSVL.

The rearrangement joins TRBV25-1 to TRBJ2-1, with D possibly being TRBD2 (7 bases). The CDR3 runs to 13 residues. Germline CDR1 reads MGHDK; CDR2 reads SYGVNS. Trimming removed 8 bases from V and 6 bases from J, with 14 bases in between. The CDR3, as DNA: TGTGCCAGCTCCCGGGGAGGGGGCAATGAGCAGTTCTTC. It is translated as CASSRGGGNEQFF.

The CDR3 reads CASSLQGGSGANVLTF. CDR3 nucleotides: TGTGCCAGCAGCTTACAGGGAGGCTCTGGGGCCAACGTCCTGACTTTC. The rearrangement links TRBV7-8 to TRBJ2-6; perhaps TRBD2 as D (6 bases). The V end was cut by 2 bases, the J end by 0 bases, with 8 bases between. The CDR3 loop spans 16 amino acids. Germline CDR1 reads SGHVS; CDR2 reads FQNEAQ.

The chain carries TRBV5-1 and TRBJ2-7; TRBD2 matches at 12 bases. Trimming removed 4 bases from V and 3 bases from J; junction bases left unmatched: 5. Germline loops: CDR1 SGHRS, CDR2 YFSETQ. The CDR3 contains 15 residues. The CDR3 is CASSPGLAGHYEQYF. The DNA of the CDR3 is TGCGCCAGCAGCCCGGGACTAGCGGGCCACTACGAGCAGTACTTC.

This chain connects TRBV20-1 to TRBJ2-7, with D possibly TRBD2 on 6 matching bases. V was trimmed by 3 bases and J by 4 bases, leaving 16 bases between them. Germline values: CDR1 DFQATT, CDR2 SNEGSKA (reference sequence). This CDR3 has 14 residues. CDR3 in DNA: TGCAGTGCTAGTTGGGGACTCGCCGAATACGAGCAGTACTTC. Translating it yields CSASWGLAEYEQYF.

The V and J genes are TRBV5-1 and TRBJ2-1, with 14 bases matching TRBD2. There are 19 residues in the CDR3. V was clipped by 1 base and J by 6 bases; unmatched bases: 12. Germline V gives CDR1 SGHRS, CDR2 YFSETQ. CDR3 region: CASSLPRDRGTSGSNEQFF. As DNA, the CDR3 is TGCGCCAGCAGCTTGCCTAGGGACAGGGGGACTAGCGGGAGCAATGAGCAGTTCTTC.

V is TRBV30 and J is TRBJ2-3, with 10 nucleotides matching TRBD2. With V trimmed by 4 bases and J by 0 bases, 4 bases remained unmatched. This CDR3 is built from 15 residues. Germline CDR1 is GTSNPN and CDR2 is SVGIG (reference sequence). CDR3 bases: TGTGCCTGGAATAGCGGGAGGAGGAGCACAGATACGCAGTATTTT. Encoded protein: CAWNSGRRSTDTQYF.

The chain is built from TRBV4-1 and TRBJ2-1, with TRBD1 matching over 9 bases. The CDR3 extends over 15 amino acids. The germline CDR1 and CDR2 sequences are MGHRA and YSYEKL. With V trimmed by 3 bases and J by 8 bases, 8 bases remained unmatched. CDR3 residues: CASSHPDRGVDEQFF. The CDR3 DNA is TGCGCCAGCAGCCACCCCGACAGGGGGGTCGATGAGCAGTTCTTC.

This chain uses TRBV12-3 or TRBV12-4 with TRBJ1-1; perhaps TRBD1 as D (5 bases). Trimming shortened V by 6 bases and J by 2 bases, and 10 bases separated the two germline ends. This CDR3 region has 13 residues. CDR3 amino acids: CASSEQGNTEAFF. CDR3 bases: TGTGCCAGCAGCGAGCAGGGAAACACTGAAGCTTTCTTT.

The J gene is TRBJ2-5, the V gene TRBV2, with D hard to call. The V end was cut by 6 bases, the J end by 0 bases, with 11 bases between. The CDR3 covers 14 residues. Germline-derived CDR1 and CDR2 are SNHLY and FYNNEI. CDR3: CASSPDVYQETQYF. The CDR3 region has the DNA TGTGCCAGCAGCCCCGACGTGTACCAAGAGACCCAGTACTTC.